A single sample is the source of the 25 T cell receptor beta chains below, sequenced in a study of blood T cells in healthy people across ages. The authors ran a second PCR of about 6 to 12 cycles using a sample-barcoded 5' primer and a J-beta primer mix. TCRdb used MiXCR to reprocess the 5' RACE reads, holding one entry per CDR3 protein. The table records roughly 800,000 distinct CDR3 sequences, about 62% of them present only once. Sequenced sample: blood. The receptors come from a man in his thirties or forties in good health.

Only one count was recorded for this clonotype. The V call is TRBV7-2, the J call TRBJ2-3, with a tentative D call TRBD2 (7 bases). V was clipped by 8 bases and J by 6 bases, with 27 bases between them. The germline V gene encodes CDR1 SGHTA and CDR2 FQGNSA. The CDR3 is 17 residues long. CDR3 protein: CASAQKGGSRGMDTQYF. The CDR3 nucleotides are TGTGCCAGCGCACAAAAGGGGGGGAGCCGGGGGATGGATACGCAGTATTTT.

The V and J genes are TRBV11-3 and TRBJ2-4; D is undetermined. The J call is uncertain, as TRBJ2-7 better fits the DNA end. Germline V gives CDR1 SGHNT, CDR2 YENEEA. CDR3 length: 12 residues. Written as DNA, the CDR3 is TGTGCCAGCAGCTTAGATGGAAGCGAGCAGTACTTC. Its protein product is CASSLDGSEQYF.

This clonotype appeared many times. The gene calls are TRBV7-2 and TRBJ2-5; no definite D call. The better agreement between TRBJ2-7 and the DNA end casts doubt on the J call. The CDR3 covers 11 residues. Germline V gives CDR1 SGHTA, CDR2 FQGNSA. The CDR3 spells CASSFSREQYF. The CDR3 DNA sequence: TGTGCCAGCAGCTTCTCGCGCGAGCAGTACTTC.

This clonotype was seen only once. The rearrangement joins TRBV6-1 to TRBJ2-3; no reliable D call. Per the germline V gene, CDR1 is MNHNS and CDR2 is SASEGT. V gave up 1 base and J gave up 4 bases, with 9 bases separating them. The CDR3 has 14 amino acids. The CDR3 reads CASSEDDIADTQYF. In nucleotides, the CDR3 is TGTGCCAGCAGTGAAGATGATATCGCAGATACGCAGTATTTT.

V usage is TRBV11-1 and J usage is TRBJ2-1, with 8 bases identical to TRBD2. CDR3 length: 14 amino acids. V lost 2 bases, J lost 7 bases, and 4 bases stayed unmatched. In germline, CDR1 is SGHAT, CDR2 FQDESV (reference sequence). The CDR3 sequence is CASSLSPSGNEQFF. The CDR3 DNA reads as TGTGCCAGCAGCTTAAGCCCTAGCGGGAATGAGCAGTTCTTC. The full variable domain, its missing parts supplied by reference TRBV11-1 and TRBJ2-1, is EAEVAQSPRYKITEKSQAVAFWCDPISGHATLYWYRQILGQGPELLVQFQDESVVDDSQLPKDRFSAERLKGVDSTLKIQPAELGDSAMYLCASSLSPSGNEQFFGPGTRLTVL.

The chain combines TRBV20-1 with TRBJ1-1; weak D call: TRBD1 (6 bases). CDR3 length: 13 amino acids. Per the germline V gene, CDR1 is DFQATT and CDR2 is SNEGSKA (reference sequence). Trimming pared 3 bases from V and 3 bases from J, leaving 11 bases between. The CDR3 DNA reads TGCAGTGCTAGTGCACAGGGCGACACTGAAGCTTTCTTT. Amino acids: CSASAQGDTEAFF.

DNA for the CDR3: TGCAGTGCTAGGAGTAGCGGGAGTGGTGCCTACAATGAGCAGTTCTTC. Translated: CSARSSGSGAYNEQFF. The V gene is TRBV20-1, the J gene TRBJ2-1, with 9 bases aligning to TRBD2. Trimming removed 3 bases from V and 2 bases from J; junction bases left unmatched: 8. Germline assignment: CDR1 DFQATT and CDR2 SNEGSKA (reference sequence). CDR3 length: 16 residues.

This clonotype has only a few counts. The chain is built from TRBV29-1 and TRBJ2-7; a weak D match, TRBD1 (7 bases). The assigned J gene may be wrong: the sequence end matches TRBJ2-5 better. Germline V gives CDR1 SQVTM, CDR2 ANQGSEA. The CDR3 loop spans 12 amino acids. CDR3 coding DNA: TGCAGCGTTGGCAGGGGGGAAGAGACCCAGTACTTC. As protein: CSVGRGEETQYF.

The CDR3 loop reads CASSYGPRGTEAFF. CDR3 nucleotide sequence: TGTGCCAGCAGTTACGGTCCCAGGGGCACTGAAGCTTTCTTT. The chain carries TRBV6-5 and TRBJ1-1; possible D gene TRBD1, 6 bases. The CDR3 spans 14 residues. Germline CDR1 is MNHEY and CDR2 is SVGAGI. V gave up 2 bases and J gave up 4 bases, with 11 bases separating them.

This clonotype has only one observation. The V and J genes are TRBV15 and TRBJ1-1, with D perhaps TRBD1 (5 bases). The V end lost 9 bases, the J end lost 3 bases, and 17 bases lay between the germline ends. The CDR3 length is 14 residues. CDR1 is LNHNV, CDR2 YYDKDF, per germline (reference sequence). As DNA, the CDR3 is TGTGCCACACTCCCAGCCCGGGGGGACACTGAAGCTTTCTTT. This encodes CATLPARGDTEAFF.

The rearrangement uses TRBV2 and TRBJ2-7; D call uncertain. The CDR3 loop spans 14 amino acids. V was cut by 6 bases and J by 0 bases, with 12 bases left in between. Germline V gene sequence: CDR1 SNHLY, CDR2 FYNNEI. The CDR3 DNA is TGTGCCAGCAGCCTAGGAAAGGGCTCCTACGAGCAGTACTTC. Translation gives CASSLGKGSYEQYF.

The J gene is TRBJ2-7, the V gene TRBV7-2, with D maybe TRBD1 (5 bases). The CDR3 loop spans 12 amino acids. V dropped 8 bases and J dropped 4 bases, with 12 bases sitting between them. The germline V gene encodes CDR1 SGHTA and CDR2 FQGNSA. The CDR3 here is CASALGRYEQYF. The CDR3 DNA sequence: TGTGCCAGCGCCCTGGGGCGTTACGAGCAGTACTTC.

This clonotype was observed many times. The chain uses TRBV5-1 and TRBJ2-7, with 7 positions matching TRBD2. CDR1 is SGHRS, CDR2 YFSETQ, per germline. J gave up 5 bases and V 4 bases, and 12 bases lay outside the gene matches. CDR3 length: 15 amino acids. CDR3 bases: TGCGCCAGCAGCGACACCGTCGGGGGACTAAACGAGCAGTACTTC. Translated: CASSDTVGGLNEQYF. The whole variable domain, remainder taken from reference TRBV5-1 and TRBJ2-7, is KAGVTQTPRYLIKTRGQQVTLSCSPISGHRSVSWYQQTPGQGLQFLFEYFSETQRNKGNFPGRFSGRQFSNSRSEMNVSTLELGDSALYLCASSDTVGGLNEQYFGPGTRLTVT.

J is TRBJ2-1 and V is TRBV6-2 or TRBV6-3; D unclear. Germline CDR1 is MNHEY and CDR2 is SVGEGT. V lost 6 bases to trimming and J lost 7 bases, with 16 bases between them. CDR3 size: 14 residues. The CDR3 nucleotides read TGTGCCAGCAGCGTGCCCACGGGTTCGAATGAGCAGTTCTTC. This codes for CASSVPTGSNEQFF.

The chain has TRBV9 and TRBJ2-3, with D possibly TRBD2 on 6 matching bases. The CDR3 totals 17 residues. The V and J ends lost 2 bases and 6 bases respectively, with 22 bases between them. Germline loops: CDR1 SGDLS, CDR2 YYNGEE. Here the CDR3 reads CASSVSWGSGSGDTQYF. CDR3 DNA sequence: TGTGCCAGCAGCGTGTCTTGGGGGTCCGGTAGCGGTGATACGCAGTATTTT.

The chain joins TRBV20-1 to TRBJ2-5, with 11 bases fitting TRBD2. Germline CDR1 is DFQATT and CDR2 is SNEGSKA (reference sequence). The junction had 6 bases not matched to a gene; V was cut back by 2 bases and J by 4 bases. This CDR3 region has 15 residues. The DNA for the CDR3 is TGCAGTGCTAGACCCACTAGCGGGAGCCCAGAGACCCAGTACTTC. It specifies CSARPTSGSPETQYF.

The chain couples TRBV29-1 to TRBJ1-2; weak D call: TRBD1 (5 bases). The germline gives CDR1 SQVTM, CDR2 ANQGSEA. The CDR3 has 13 amino acids. Trimming shortened V by 4 bases and J by 2 bases, and 11 bases separated the two germline ends. The CDR3 reads CSVASGPNYGYTF. The DNA for the CDR3 is TGCAGCGTTGCGTCGGGGCCCAACTATGGCTACACCTTC.

There are a few counts of this clonotype. The chain employs TRBV6-2 or TRBV6-3 and TRBJ2-3; D gene uncertain. The CDR3 is 13 residues long. The germline V gene has CDR1 MNHEY and CDR2 SVGEGT. V was clipped by 6 bases and J by 6 bases, with 13 bases between them. CDR3 DNA: TGTGCCAGCAGCCCGGGCGTTTGGGATACGCAGTATTTT. This encodes CASSPGVWDTQYF.

This clonotype was counted a few times. The chain joins TRBV20-1 to TRBJ2-5; 12 positions agree with TRBD2. CDR3 length: 17 amino acids. Looked up from germline, CDR1 is DFQATT and CDR2 is SNEGSKA (reference sequence). V was pared by 5 bases and J by 3 bases, with 13 bases of the junction left unmatched. Written as DNA, the CDR3 is TGCAGTGCTGCGTACCAAAGACTAGCGGGGGTGAAAGAGACCCAGTACTTC. This codes for CSAAYQRLAGVKETQYF.

This chain connects TRBV6-5 to TRBJ1-2; 9 bases line up with TRBD1. The CDR3 sequence is 14 residues long. Germline CDR1 and CDR2: MNHEY and SVGAGI. The V and J ends lost 2 bases and 7 bases, in that order; junction bases with no gene match: 5. The chain's CDR3 is CASSYGQGSAGYTF. For the CDR3, the DNA is TGTGCCAGCAGTTACGGACAGGGGTCGGCTGGCTACACCTTC.

Only a few counts were recorded for this clonotype. The V and J genes are TRBV7-2 and TRBJ2-7; 11 bases are shared with TRBD1. This CDR3 comprises 15 residues. The J segment lost 0 bases and the V segment lost 5 bases, leaving 3 bases of the junction unmatched. Germline V CDR1 and CDR2: SGHTA, FQGNSA. The CDR3 loop reads CASSPGTGGSYEQYF. The CDR3 DNA is TGTGCCAGCAGCCCCGGGACAGGGGGCTCCTACGAGCAGTACTTC.

This clonotype was seen repeatedly, ten times or more. V gene TRBV13 combines with J gene TRBJ2-7; no firm D call. The germline V gene has CDR1 PRHDT and CDR2 FYEKMQ (reference sequence). The V end lost 5 bases, the J end lost 0 bases, and 5 bases lay between the germline ends. This CDR3 spans 12 amino acids. The CDR3 loop reads CASSISSYEQYF. CDR3 in DNA: TGTGCCAGCAGCATAAGCTCCTACGAGCAGTACTTC.

The chain couples TRBV9 to TRBJ2-1; TRBD2 aligns across 12 bases. Looked up from germline, CDR1 is SGDLS and CDR2 is YYNGEE. The ends lost 4 bases at V and 5 bases at J; junction bases unmatched: 7. The CDR3 is 16 residues long. The CDR3 here is CASSYSRTSGNNEQFF. CDR3 in DNA: TGTGCCAGCAGCTACTCTCGGACTAGCGGGAACAATGAGCAGTTCTTC.

This chain uses TRBV9 with TRBJ1-1; perhaps TRBD1 as D (5 bases). The CDR3 extends over 17 amino acids. Trimming took 0 bases from V and 0 from J, leaving 15 bases between them. Per germline, CDR1 SGDLS and CDR2 YYNGEE. CDR3 loop: CASSVVRVTGVNTEAFF. CDR3 bases: TGTGCCAGCAGCGTAGTACGTGTTACAGGTGTGAACACTGAAGCTTTCTTT.

The chain has TRBV3-1 and TRBJ2-4; D call uncertain. With 4 bases removed from V and 6 bases from J, the gap between germline ends came to 10 bases. The CDR3 length is 13 residues. Germline values: CDR1 LGHDT, CDR2 YNNKEL (reference sequence). This chain's CDR3 is CASSRTDGNIQYF. DNA of the CDR3: TGTGCCAGCAGCCGAACTGACGGAAACATTCAGTACTTC.